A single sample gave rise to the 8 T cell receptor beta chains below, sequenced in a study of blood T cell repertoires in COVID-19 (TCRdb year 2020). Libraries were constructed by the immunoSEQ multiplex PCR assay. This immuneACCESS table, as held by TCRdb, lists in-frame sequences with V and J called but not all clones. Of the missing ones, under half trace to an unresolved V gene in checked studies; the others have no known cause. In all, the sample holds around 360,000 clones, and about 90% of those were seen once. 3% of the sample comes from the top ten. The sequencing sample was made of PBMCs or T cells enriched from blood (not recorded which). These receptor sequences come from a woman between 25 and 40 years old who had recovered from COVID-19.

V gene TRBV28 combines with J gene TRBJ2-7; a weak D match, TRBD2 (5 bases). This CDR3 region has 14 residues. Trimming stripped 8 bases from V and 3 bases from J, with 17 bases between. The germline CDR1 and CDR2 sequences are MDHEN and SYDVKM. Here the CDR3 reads CASAPRTQVYEQYF. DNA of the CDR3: TGTGCCAGCGCGCCCAGGACTCAAGTCTACGAGCAGTACTTC.

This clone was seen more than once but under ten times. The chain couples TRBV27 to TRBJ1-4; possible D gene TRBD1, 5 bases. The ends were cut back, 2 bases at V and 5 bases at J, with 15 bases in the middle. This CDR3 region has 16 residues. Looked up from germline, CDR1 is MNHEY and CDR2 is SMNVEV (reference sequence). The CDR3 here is CASSLGAGGGNEKLFF. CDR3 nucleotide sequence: TGTGCCAGCAGTTTAGGTGCCGGCGGGGGGAATGAAAAACTGTTTTTT.

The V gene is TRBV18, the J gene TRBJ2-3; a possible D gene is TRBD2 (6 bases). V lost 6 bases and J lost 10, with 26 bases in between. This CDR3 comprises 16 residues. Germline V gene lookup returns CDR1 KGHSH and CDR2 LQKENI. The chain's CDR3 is CASSPSGPEARRAQYF. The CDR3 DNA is TGTGCCAGCTCCCCGTCGGGCCCGGAGGCCCGGAGGGCGCAGTATTTT.

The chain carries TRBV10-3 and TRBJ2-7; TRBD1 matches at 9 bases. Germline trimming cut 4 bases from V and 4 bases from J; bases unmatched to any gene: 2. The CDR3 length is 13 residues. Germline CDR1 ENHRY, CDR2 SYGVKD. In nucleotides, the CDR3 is TGTGCCATCAGTGGGGACAGGGAGTACGAGCAGTACTTC. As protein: CAISGDREYEQYF.

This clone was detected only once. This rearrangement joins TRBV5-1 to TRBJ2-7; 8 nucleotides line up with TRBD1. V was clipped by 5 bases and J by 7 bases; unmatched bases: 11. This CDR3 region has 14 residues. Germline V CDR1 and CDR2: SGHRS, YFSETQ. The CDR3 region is CASRLSQGAGEQYF. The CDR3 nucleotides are TGCGCCAGCAGACTATCTCAGGGGGCGGGAGAGCAGTACTTC.

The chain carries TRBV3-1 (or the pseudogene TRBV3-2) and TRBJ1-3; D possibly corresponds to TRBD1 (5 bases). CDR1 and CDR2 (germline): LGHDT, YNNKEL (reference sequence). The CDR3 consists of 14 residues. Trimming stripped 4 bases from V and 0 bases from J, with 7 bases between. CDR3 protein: CASSPGDSGNTIYF. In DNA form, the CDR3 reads TGTGCCAGCAGCCCGGGGGACTCTGGAAACACCATATATTTT.

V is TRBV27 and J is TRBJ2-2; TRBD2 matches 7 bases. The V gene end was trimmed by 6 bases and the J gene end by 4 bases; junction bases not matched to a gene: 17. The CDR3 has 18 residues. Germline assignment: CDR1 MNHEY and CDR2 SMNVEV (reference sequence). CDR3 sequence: CASSRRGTTQAGTGELFF. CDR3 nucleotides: TGTGCCAGCAGCCGCCGTGGGACTACTCAGGCGGGCACCGGGGAGCTGTTTTTT.

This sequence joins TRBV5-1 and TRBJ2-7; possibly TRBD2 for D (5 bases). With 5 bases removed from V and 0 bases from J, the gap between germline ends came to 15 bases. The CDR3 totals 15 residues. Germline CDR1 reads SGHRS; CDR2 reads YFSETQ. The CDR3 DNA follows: TGCGCCAGCAGGGTAGGAGGAGAGGGCTCCTACGAGCAGTACTTC. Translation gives CASRVGGEGSYEQYF.